This T cell receptor beta chain derives from a study of response to subunit inactivated influenza vaccine. TCRdb re-called the RT-PCR reads through MiXCR, storing one row per CDR3 protein. This repertoire shows a few hundred thousand distinct CDR3 sequences, around 15% found once; its top ten account for 11%. This clonotype has a handful of counts. The sample in question was PBMCs from blood, obtained about 12 days after vaccination. The TCR originated in a man aged 45-60 years who received an inactivated influenza vaccine.

The CDR3 loop is CASSYPRDSASYEQYF. In DNA form, the CDR3 reads TGTGCCAGCAGTTACCCTCGAGATAGCGCGTCCTACGAGCAGTACTTC. This rearrangement joins TRBV6-2 or TRBV6-3 to TRBJ2-7; TRBD2 is a possible D gene (5 bases). Trimming cost V 2 bases and J 1 base, with 15 bases left between them. The germline CDR1 and CDR2 sequences are MNHEY and SVGEGT. The CDR3 has 16 amino acids.